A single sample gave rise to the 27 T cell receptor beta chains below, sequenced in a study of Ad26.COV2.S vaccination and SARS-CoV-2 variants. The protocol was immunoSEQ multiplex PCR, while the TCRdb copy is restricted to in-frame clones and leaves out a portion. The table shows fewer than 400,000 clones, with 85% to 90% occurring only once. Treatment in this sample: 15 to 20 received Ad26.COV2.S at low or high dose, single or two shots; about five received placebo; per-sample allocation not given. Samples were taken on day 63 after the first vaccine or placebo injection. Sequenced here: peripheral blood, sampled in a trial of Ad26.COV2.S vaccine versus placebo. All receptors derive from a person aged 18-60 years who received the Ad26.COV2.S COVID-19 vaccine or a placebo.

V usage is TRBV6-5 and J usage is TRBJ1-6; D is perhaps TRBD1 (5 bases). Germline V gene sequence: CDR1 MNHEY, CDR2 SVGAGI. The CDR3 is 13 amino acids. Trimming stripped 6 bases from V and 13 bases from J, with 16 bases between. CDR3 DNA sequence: TGTGCCAGCAGGACACAACAGGAGCCCCCCCTCCACTTT. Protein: CASRTQQEPPLHF.

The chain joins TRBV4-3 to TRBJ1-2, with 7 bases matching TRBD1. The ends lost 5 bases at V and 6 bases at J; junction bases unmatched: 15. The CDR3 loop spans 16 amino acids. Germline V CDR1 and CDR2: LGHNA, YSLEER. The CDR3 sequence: CASSSGGGRLPNGYTF. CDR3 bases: TGCGCCAGCAGCTCAGGGGGGGGCAGGCTCCCGAATGGCTACACCTTC.

In nucleotides, the CDR3 is TGTGCCAGCGCGCGGGGCACAGATACGCAGTATTTT. It codes for CASARGTDTQYF. The rearrangement links TRBV12-3 or TRBV12-4 to TRBJ2-3; D may be TRBD2 (5 bases). V shed 8 bases and J shed 1 base, with 7 bases lying between them. CDR3 size: 12 residues.

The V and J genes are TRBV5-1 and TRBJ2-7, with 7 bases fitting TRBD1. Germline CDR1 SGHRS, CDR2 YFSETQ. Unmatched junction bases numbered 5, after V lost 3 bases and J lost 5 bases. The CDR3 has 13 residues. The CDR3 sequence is CASSWGTADEQYF. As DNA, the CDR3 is TGCGCCAGCAGCTGGGGGACAGCAGACGAGCAGTACTTC.

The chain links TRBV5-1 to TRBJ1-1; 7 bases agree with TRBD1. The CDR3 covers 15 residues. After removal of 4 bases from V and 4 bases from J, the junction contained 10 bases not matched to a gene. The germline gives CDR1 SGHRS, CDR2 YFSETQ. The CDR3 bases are TGCGCCAGCAGCCGTATAGGGGGCACTGGCACTGAAGCTTTCTTT. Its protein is CASSRIGGTGTEAFF.

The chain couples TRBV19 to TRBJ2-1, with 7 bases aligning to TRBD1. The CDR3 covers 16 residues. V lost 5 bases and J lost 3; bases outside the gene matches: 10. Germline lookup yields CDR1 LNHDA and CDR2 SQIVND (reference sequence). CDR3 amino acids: CASSPRYPGGYNEQFF. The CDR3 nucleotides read TGTGCCAGTAGTCCGAGGTATCCAGGGGGCTACAATGAGCAGTTCTTC.

CDR3 sequence: CASSLRQGEPEDTQYF. CDR3 sequence (DNA): TGTGCCAGCAGCTTAAGACAGGGAGAACCGGAAGATACGCAGTATTTT. The chain has TRBV7-9 and TRBJ2-3, with 7 bases identical to TRBD1. CDR1 and CDR2 from the germline V gene are SEHNR and FQNEAQ (reference sequence). CDR3 length: 16 amino acids. V shed 2 bases, J shed 5 bases, and the junction held 10 bases outside the gene matches.

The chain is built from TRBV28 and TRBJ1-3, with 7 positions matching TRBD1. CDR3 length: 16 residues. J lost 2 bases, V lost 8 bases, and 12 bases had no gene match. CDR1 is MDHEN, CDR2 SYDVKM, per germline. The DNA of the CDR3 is TGTGCCAGCCGATTATCAAGACAGGGAGCTGGAAACACCATATATTTT. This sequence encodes CASRLSRQGAGNTIYF.

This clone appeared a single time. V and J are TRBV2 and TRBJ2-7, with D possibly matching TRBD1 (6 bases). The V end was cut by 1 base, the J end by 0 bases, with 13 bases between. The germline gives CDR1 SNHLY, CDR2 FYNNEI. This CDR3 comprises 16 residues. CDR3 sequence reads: CASSEVWTAVSYEQYV. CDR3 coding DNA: TGTGCCAGCAGTGAAGTATGGACAGCCGTCTCCTACGAGCAGTACGTC.

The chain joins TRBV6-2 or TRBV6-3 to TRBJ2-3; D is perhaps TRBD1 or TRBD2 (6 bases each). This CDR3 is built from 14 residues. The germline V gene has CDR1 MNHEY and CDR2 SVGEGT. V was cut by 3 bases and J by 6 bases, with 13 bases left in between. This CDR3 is CASSYTGRMDTQYF. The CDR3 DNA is TGTGCCAGCAGTTATACAGGGAGGATGGATACGCAGTATTTT.

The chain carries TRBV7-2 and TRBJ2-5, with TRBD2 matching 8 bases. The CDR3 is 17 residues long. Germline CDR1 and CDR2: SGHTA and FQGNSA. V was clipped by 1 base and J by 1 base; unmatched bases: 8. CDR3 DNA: TGTGCCAGCAGCTTAGTCGGGGGGGCCCAAATCCAAGAGACCCAGTACTTC. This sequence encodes CASSLVGGAQIQETQYF.

CDR3 nucleotide sequence: TGTGCCAGCGGCCGCCGACAGATTGGCTACGAGCAGTACTTC. This sequence encodes CASGRRQIGYEQYF. This sequence joins TRBV7-2 and TRBJ2-7; maybe TRBD1 (5 bases). Germline assignment: CDR1 SGHTA and CDR2 FQGNSA. There are 14 residues in the CDR3. V lost 8 bases, J lost 3 bases, and 17 bases lay in between.

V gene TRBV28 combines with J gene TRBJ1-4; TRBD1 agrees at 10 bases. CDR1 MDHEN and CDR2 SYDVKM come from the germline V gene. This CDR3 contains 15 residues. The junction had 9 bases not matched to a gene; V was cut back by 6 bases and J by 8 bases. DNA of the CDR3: TGTGCCAGCAGGCCCTGGACAGGGGGTTTCGAAAAACTGTTTTTT. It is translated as CASRPWTGGFEKLFF.

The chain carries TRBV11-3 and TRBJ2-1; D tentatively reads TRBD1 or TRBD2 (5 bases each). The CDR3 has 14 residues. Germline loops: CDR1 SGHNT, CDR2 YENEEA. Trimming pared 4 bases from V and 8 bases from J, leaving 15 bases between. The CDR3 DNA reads TGTGCCAGCAGCTCCAACTGGCGAGGGGATGAGCAGTTCTTC. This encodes CASSSNWRGDEQFF. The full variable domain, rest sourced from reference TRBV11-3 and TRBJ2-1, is EAGVVQSPRYKIIEKKQPVAFWCNPISGHNTLYWYLQNLGQGPELLIRYENEEAVDDSQLPKDRFSAERLKGVDSTLKIQPAELGDSAVYLCASSSNWRGDEQFFGPGTRLTVL.

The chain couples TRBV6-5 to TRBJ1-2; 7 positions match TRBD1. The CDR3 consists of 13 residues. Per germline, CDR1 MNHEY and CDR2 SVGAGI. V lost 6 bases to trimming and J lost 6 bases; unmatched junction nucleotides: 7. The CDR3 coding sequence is TGTGCCAGCAGCTATCTCAGGGGGAATGGCTACACCTTC. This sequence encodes CASSYLRGNGYTF.

CDR3 loop: CASSFVAVLTDTQYF. The CDR3, as DNA: TGTGCCAGCAGCTTTGTAGCGGTACTCACAGATACGCAGTATTTT. This chain uses TRBV7-2 with TRBJ2-3, with D maybe TRBD2 (6 bases). The CDR3 is made up of 15 amino acids. Looked up from germline, CDR1 is SGHTA and CDR2 is FQGNSA. V lost 3 bases to trimming and J lost 2 bases, with 12 bases between them.

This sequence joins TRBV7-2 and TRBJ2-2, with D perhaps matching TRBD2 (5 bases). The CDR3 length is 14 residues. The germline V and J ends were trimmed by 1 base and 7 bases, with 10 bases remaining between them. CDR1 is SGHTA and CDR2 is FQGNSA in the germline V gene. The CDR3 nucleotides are TGTGCCAGCAGCTTAGGTAGCCGGGGCGGGGAGCTGTTTTTT. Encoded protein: CASSLGSRGGELFF.

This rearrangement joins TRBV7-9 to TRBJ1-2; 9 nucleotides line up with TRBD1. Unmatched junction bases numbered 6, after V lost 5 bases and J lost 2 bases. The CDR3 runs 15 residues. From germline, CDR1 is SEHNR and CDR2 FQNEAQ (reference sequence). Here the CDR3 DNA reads TGTGCCAGCAGCCGCGGGACAGGGAAGAACTATGGCTACACCTTC. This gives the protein CASSRGTGKNYGYTF.

This CDR3 is CASSQATGFTYGYTF. CDR3 sequence (DNA): TGCGCCAGCAGCCAAGCGACAGGGTTCACCTATGGCTACACCTTC. This chain joins TRBV4-3 and TRBJ1-2, with 7 bases that match TRBD1. V gave up 1 base and J gave up 4 bases; unmatched junction bases: 6. Germline CDR1 reads LGHNA; CDR2 reads YSLEER. This CDR3 is 15 amino acids long.

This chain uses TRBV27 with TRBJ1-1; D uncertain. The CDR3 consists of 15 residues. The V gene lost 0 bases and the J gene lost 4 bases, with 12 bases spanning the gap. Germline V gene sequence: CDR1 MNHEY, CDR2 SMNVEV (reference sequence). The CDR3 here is CASSLSSATSTEAFF. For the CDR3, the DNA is TGTGCCAGCAGTTTATCGTCGGCGACGAGCACTGAAGCTTTCTTT.

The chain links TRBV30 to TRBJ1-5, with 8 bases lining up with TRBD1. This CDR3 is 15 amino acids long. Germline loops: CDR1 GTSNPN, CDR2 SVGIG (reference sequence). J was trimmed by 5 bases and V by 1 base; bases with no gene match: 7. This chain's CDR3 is CAWSGRGLTDQPQHF. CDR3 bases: TGTGCCTGGAGTGGCAGGGGGCTGACTGATCAGCCCCAGCATTTT.

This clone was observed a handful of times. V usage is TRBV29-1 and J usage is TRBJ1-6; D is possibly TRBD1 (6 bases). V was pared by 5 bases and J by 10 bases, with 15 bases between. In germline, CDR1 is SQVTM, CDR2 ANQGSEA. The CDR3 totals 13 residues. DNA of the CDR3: TGCAGCGTTAACACAGGGTTTGGGTCACCCCTCCACTTT. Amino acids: CSVNTGFGSPLHF. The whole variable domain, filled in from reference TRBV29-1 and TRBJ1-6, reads SAVISQKPSRDICQRGTSLTIQCQVDSQVTMMFWYRQQPGQSLTLIATANQGSEATYESGFVIDKFPISRPNLTFSTLTVSNMSPEDSSIYLCSVNTGFGSPLHFGNGTRLTVT.

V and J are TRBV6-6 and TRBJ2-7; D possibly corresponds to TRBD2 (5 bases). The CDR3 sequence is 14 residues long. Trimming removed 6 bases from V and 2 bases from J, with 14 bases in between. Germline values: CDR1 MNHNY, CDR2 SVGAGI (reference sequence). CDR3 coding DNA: TGTGCCAGCAGCCGTACAGCGGAACCCTACGAGCAGTACGTC. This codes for CASSRTAEPYEQYV.

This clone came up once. DNA for the CDR3: TGTGCCAGTCTTTTAGTGGGAGGCCATGAGCAGTTCTTC. This codes for CASLLVGGHEQFF. The chain employs TRBV19 and TRBJ2-1; TRBD2 might be the D (6 bases). Trimming left V 8 bases short and J 8 bases short, with 16 bases between. Germline V gene lookup returns CDR1 LNHDA and CDR2 SQIVND (reference sequence). The CDR3 totals 13 residues.

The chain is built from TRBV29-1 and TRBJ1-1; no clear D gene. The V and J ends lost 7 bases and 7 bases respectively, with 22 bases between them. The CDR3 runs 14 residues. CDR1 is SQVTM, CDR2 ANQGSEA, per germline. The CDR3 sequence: CSAQSSVAGFEAFF. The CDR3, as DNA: TGCAGCGCTCAGAGTTCGGTCGCGGGGTTTGAAGCTTTCTTT.

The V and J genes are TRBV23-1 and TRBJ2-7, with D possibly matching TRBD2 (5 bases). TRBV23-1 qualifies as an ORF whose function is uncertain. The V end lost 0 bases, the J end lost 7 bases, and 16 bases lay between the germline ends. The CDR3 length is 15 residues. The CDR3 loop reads CASSQSVETGGEQYV. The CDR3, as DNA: TGCGCCAGCAGTCAATCGGTTGAGACCGGCGGGGAGCAGTACGTC.

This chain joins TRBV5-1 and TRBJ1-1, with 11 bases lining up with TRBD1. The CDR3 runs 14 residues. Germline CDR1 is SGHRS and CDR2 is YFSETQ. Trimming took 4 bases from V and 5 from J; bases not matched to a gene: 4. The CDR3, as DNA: TGCGCCAGCAGCACCGGGACAGGGGGGACTGAAGCTTTCTTT. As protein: CASSTGTGGTEAFF.